The 18 T cell receptor beta chains presented below share a single source sample, sequenced in a study of CD4 T cells in relation to SARS-CoV-2 and coronaviruses. Sequencing was performed with immunoSEQ multiplex PCR; in TCRdb, only in-frame clones are kept and a portion is missing. The data hold around 25,000 clones, with around four fifths observed a single time. No cognate antigen is known for these TCRs. Before the COVID-19 pandemic, during about 2011-2019, CD4+ T cells were taken from unexposed donors. CD4+ T cells were isolated from the cells after around 10 days of culture. The sequenced sample was CD4+ T cells from PBMCs, cultured in vitro. These receptors were collected from a human donor in good health.

As DNA, the CDR3 is TGTGCCATTAAAAAACCGGGACAGGGGCGTACGCAGTATTTT. This codes for CAIKKPGQGRTQYF. The chain employs TRBV27 and TRBJ2-3, with 10 bases fitting TRBD1. This CDR3 contains 14 residues. The V gene's germline CDR1 is MNHEY and CDR2 SMNVEV (reference sequence). Unmatched junction bases numbered 12, after V lost 10 bases and J lost 8 bases.

The rearrangement joins TRBV30 to TRBJ1-1; the D is unclear. CDR3 length equals 12 residues. Germline lookup yields CDR1 GTSNPN and CDR2 SVGIG (reference sequence). V was pared by 2 bases and J by 4 bases, with 8 bases between. In DNA form, the CDR3 reads TGTGCCTGGAGTACCCGAAGCACTGAAGCTTTCTTT. Its protein product is CAWSTRSTEAFF.

The J gene is TRBJ1-5, the V gene TRBV5-6; 7 bases align to TRBD1. The CDR3 runs to 15 residues. CDR1 is SGHDT and CDR2 is YYEEEE in the germline V gene. V was clipped by 0 bases and J by 6 bases; unmatched bases: 6. CDR3 in amino acids: CASSLGDSTSQPQHF. CDR3 coding DNA: TGTGCCAGCAGCTTGGGGGACAGTACCTCTCAGCCCCAGCATTTT.

This rearrangement joins TRBV6-2 or TRBV6-3 to TRBJ2-7; 12 nucleotides line up with TRBD2. Trimming removed 4 bases from V and 4 bases from J; junction bases left unmatched: 2. CDR3 length equals 14 residues. Germline V gene lookup returns CDR1 MNHEY and CDR2 SVGEGT. The CDR3 DNA reads TGTGCCAGCAGTTTCGGGACTAGCGGGTACGAGCAGTACTTC. This gives the protein CASSFGTSGYEQYF.

The chain uses TRBV19 and TRBJ2-2; D is undetermined. Per germline, CDR1 LNHDA and CDR2 SQIVND (reference sequence). This CDR3 has 14 residues. Trimming took off 1 base at V and 3 bases at J, with 6 bases between the two ends. The CDR3 is CASSIGTYTGELFF. The CDR3 bases are TGTGCCAGTAGTATAGGTACATACACCGGGGAGCTGTTTTTT.

This clone was seen only a few times. J is TRBJ1-6 and V is TRBV5-4, with D hard to call. The CDR3 runs 14 residues. CDR1 is SGHNT, CDR2 YYREEE, per germline (reference sequence). The V end lost 0 bases, the J end lost 8 bases, and 9 bases lay between the germline ends. CDR3 sequence (DNA): TGTGCCAGCAGCTTGGGCAGGTCAGATTCACCCCTCCACTTT. Protein product: CASSLGRSDSPLHF.

The V gene is TRBV5-1, the J gene TRBJ2-7; D is unclear. V lost 2 bases and J lost 1, with 10 bases in between. CDR1 is SGHRS and CDR2 is YFSETQ in the germline V gene. The CDR3 runs 14 residues. The CDR3 DNA follows: TGCGCCAGCAGCTTCTATCAGAAGTCCTACGAGCAGTACTTC. Translation gives CASSFYQKSYEQYF.

This CDR3 reads CASSLIPGEGWNEQFF. The CDR3 DNA sequence: TGTGCCAGCAGCTTAATACCGGGAGAGGGGTGGAATGAGCAGTTCTTC. This sequence joins TRBV7-3 and TRBJ2-1; D is perhaps TRBD2 (6 bases). The CDR3 loop spans 16 amino acids. Per germline, CDR1 SGHTA and CDR2 FQGTGA. Trimming removed 1 base at V and 7 bases at J, with 17 bases between.

This clone was counted between two and nine times. CDR3 nucleotide sequence: TGTGCCAGCTCACCACCGGTTGGCGGAGCTTCCTACAATGAGCAGTTCTTC. The encoded protein is CASSPPVGGASYNEQFF. V gene TRBV18 combines with J gene TRBJ2-1; no clear D. The V gene's germline CDR1 is KGHSH and CDR2 LQKENI. The CDR3 sequence is 17 residues long. Trimming left V 0 bases short and J 1 base short, with 13 bases between.

The chain uses TRBV5-5 and TRBJ1-1, with a tentative D call TRBD1 (6 bases). This CDR3 comprises 12 residues. Trimming removed 5 bases from V and 11 bases from J, with 16 bases in between. Germline V CDR1 and CDR2: SGHKS, YYEKEE (reference sequence). CDR3 DNA: TGTGCCAGCAGTTTTGACCAGGGGCGGGCTTTCTTT. This sequence encodes CASSFDQGRAFF.

The chain employs TRBV19 and TRBJ1-1; a possible D gene is TRBD1 (5 bases). The CDR3 is 13 amino acids. V lost 4 bases and J lost 4, with 10 bases in between. Per the germline V gene, CDR1 is LNHDA and CDR2 is SQIVND (reference sequence). This CDR3 reads CASSTVRGTEAFF. CDR3 DNA sequence: TGTGCCAGTAGTACAGTTAGGGGCACTGAAGCTTTCTTT.

The chain combines TRBV5-4 with TRBJ1-2; TRBD1 matches 7 bases. Germline CDR1 SGHNT, CDR2 YYREEE (reference sequence). With 4 bases clipped from V and 7 bases from J, the junction kept 7 bases outside the gene matches. This CDR3 has 13 amino acids. The CDR3 sequence is CASSHDREGGYTF. CDR3 nucleotide sequence: TGTGCCAGCAGCCACGACAGGGAAGGTGGCTACACCTTC.

The V call is TRBV4-1, the J call TRBJ2-1; 12 bases fit TRBD2. In germline, CDR1 is MGHRA, CDR2 YSYEKL. V was pared by 3 bases and J by 5 bases, with 2 bases of the junction left unmatched. This CDR3 spans 15 amino acids. The CDR3 DNA follows: TGCGCCAGCAGCCAGACTAGCGGGAGAAACAATGAGCAGTTCTTC. This encodes CASSQTSGRNNEQFF.

The CDR3 bases are TGTGCCAGCAGTTACTCCAAAGGGTTGGGGGACACTGAAGCTTTCTTT. Translated, it gives CASSYSKGLGDTEAFF. This sequence joins TRBV6-6 and TRBJ1-1; D might be TRBD1 (5 bases). Trimming stripped 0 bases from V and 3 bases from J, with 14 bases between. Germline V lookup: CDR1 MNHNY, CDR2 SVGAGI (reference sequence). There are 16 residues in the CDR3.

This sequence joins TRBV5-1 and TRBJ2-7; D unclear. With 2 bases removed from V and 3 bases from J, the gap between germline ends came to 15 bases. The V gene's germline CDR1 is SGHRS and CDR2 YFSETQ. The CDR3 length is 15 residues. The chain's CDR3 is CASSLEGRPIYEQYF. The CDR3 DNA sequence: TGCGCCAGCAGCTTAGAAGGACGTCCCATCTACGAGCAGTACTTC.

This rearrangement joins TRBV7-3 to TRBJ1-6, with unresolved D. The CDR3 runs 15 residues. V was shortened by 0 bases and J by 9 bases, with 12 bases between the two germline ends. The germline CDR1 and CDR2 sequences are SGHTA and FQGTGA. CDR3 amino acids: CASSLTKGWSSPLHF. In nucleotides, the CDR3 is TGTGCCAGCAGCTTAACGAAGGGTTGGAGTTCACCCCTCCACTTT. The complete variable domain, with remaining parts taken from reference TRBV7-3 and TRBJ1-6, reads GAGVSQTPSNKVTEKGKYVELRCDPISGHTALYWYRQSLGQGPEFLIYFQGTGAADDSGLPNDRFFAVRPEGSVSTLKIQRTERGDSAVYLCASSLTKGWSSPLHFGNGTRLTVT.

The chain has TRBV6-1 and TRBJ2-3, with 8 bases fitting TRBD1. This CDR3 has 16 amino acids. Germline values: CDR1 MNHNS, CDR2 SASEGT. J was trimmed by 6 bases and V by 1 base; bases with no gene match: 9. The CDR3 loop is CASSEVSGGGEDTQYF. The CDR3 DNA follows: TGTGCCAGCAGTGAAGTGTCAGGGGGCGGGGAGGATACGCAGTATTTT.

The V call is TRBV4-2, the J call TRBJ2-7; 7 bases are shared with TRBD2. V was pared by 3 bases and J by 7 bases, with 12 bases of the junction left unmatched. The germline gives CDR1 LGHNA, CDR2 YNFKEQ. The CDR3 runs to 15 residues. This chain's CDR3 is CASSQGVGLEREQYF. The CDR3 region has the DNA TGTGCCAGCAGCCAGGGTGTCGGACTAGAGAGGGAGCAGTACTTC.